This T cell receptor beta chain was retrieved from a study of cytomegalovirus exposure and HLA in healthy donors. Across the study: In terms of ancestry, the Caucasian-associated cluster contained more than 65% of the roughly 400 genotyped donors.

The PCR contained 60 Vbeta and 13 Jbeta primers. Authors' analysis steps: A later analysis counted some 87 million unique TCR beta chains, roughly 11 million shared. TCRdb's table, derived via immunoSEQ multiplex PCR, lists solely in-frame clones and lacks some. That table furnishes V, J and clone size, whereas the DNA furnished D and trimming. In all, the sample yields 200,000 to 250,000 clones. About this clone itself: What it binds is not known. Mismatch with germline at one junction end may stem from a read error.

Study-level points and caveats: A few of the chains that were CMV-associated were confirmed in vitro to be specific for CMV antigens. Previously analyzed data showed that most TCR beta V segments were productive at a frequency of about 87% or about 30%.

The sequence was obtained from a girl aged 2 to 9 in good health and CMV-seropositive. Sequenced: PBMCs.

As DNA, the CDR3 is TGTACCAGCAGCTTAGGTGCGGGACAGGGGAACGAGCAGTACTTC. The encoded protein is CTSSLGAGQGNEQYF. The J gene is TRBJ2-7, the V gene TRBV13; the match to TRBD1 covers 10 bases. The CDR3 length is 15 residues. CDR1 is PRHDT, CDR2 FYEKMQ, per germline (reference sequence).